This T cell receptor (beta chain) emerged from a study of T-cell reconstitution after alpha-beta-depleted transplantation in children. The TCRbeta library incorporated unique molecular identifiers. Each CDR3 protein gets one entry after TCRdb re-called the PCR reads with MiXCR. The sample holds under 50,000 distinct CDR3 sequences, about 9.3% seen once. This clonotype was counted ten times or more. Its cognate antigen is unknown. Broader study findings: About two months after transplant, alpha-beta T cells reportedly came from several hundred expanded graft clones. At the one-year point after transplant, T-cell counts and TCRbeta diversity were found to come mostly from T cells that had been newly produced. At day 60, the high TCRbeta diversity found in some patients originated from recipient T cells and thymic progenitors that had survived.

The germline V gene encodes CDR1 MDHEN and CDR2 SYDVKM. This CDR3 is built from 16 residues. V lost 4 bases to trimming and J lost 0 bases, with 13 bases between them. This sample comprised PBMCs, mostly from graft donor cells, obtained 60 days after TCRalphabeta/CD19-depleted stem cell transplant. V usage is TRBV28 and J usage is TRBJ1-5; D might be TRBD1 (6 bases). The clonotype was recovered from a male patient between 2 and 10 years old who had a stem cell transplant for chronic granulomatous disease, so the T cells may come from the graft donor. The CDR3: CASSSGRGHSNQPQHF. In DNA form, the CDR3 reads TGTGCCAGCAGTTCCGGGCGGGGGCATAGCAATCAGCCCCAGCATTTT. Supplemented by reference TRBV28 and TRBJ1-5, the full variable domain reads DVKVTQSSRYLVKRTGEKVFLECVQDMDHENMFWYRQDPGLGLRLIYFSYDVKMKEKGDIPEGYSVSREKKERFSLILESASTNQTSMYLCASSSGRGHSNQPQHFGDGTRLSIL.